Below, 3 T cell receptor beta chains from the same sample are listed, as sequenced in a study of T cells after yellow fever vaccination (dated by TCRdb to the late 2010s). According to the study, the label for this sample's treatment or condition signals: live attenuated yellow fever vaccine strain. Library creation used 5' RACE. Sequencing was performed on an Illumina NovaSeq 6000. TCRdb reworked the public reads: Q25 trimming with fastp, MiXCR clone assembly, productive beta chains retained. Records with the same CDR3 protein are collapsed into one entry carrying the most frequent genes and DNA. For this sample there are about 300,000 distinct CDR3 sequences; about 10% appear just once. The biggest ten clones account for 3% to 3.5% of the sample. Sequencing used CD4+ T cells sorted from PBMCs, obtained 5 days after the yellow fever booster vaccination. The source is a man younger than 35 who received the YFV17D yellow fever vaccine.

The chain couples TRBV9 to TRBJ1-2; 8 bases agree with TRBD1. Germline CDR1 reads SGDLS; CDR2 reads YYNGEE. This CDR3 comprises 14 residues. J lost 7 bases, V lost 0 bases, and 5 bases had no gene match. The CDR3 region has the DNA TGTGCCAGCAGCGTAGGGGACAGGTGGGGTGGCTACACCTTC. Protein: CASSVGDRWGGYTF.

The chain joins TRBV30 to TRBJ1-2, with no clear D. Germline V gives CDR1 GTSNPN, CDR2 SVGIG (reference sequence). V dropped 2 bases and J dropped 8 bases, with 15 bases sitting between them. This CDR3 is 13 amino acids long. The CDR3 DNA reads as TGTGCCTGGAGTCAAACTCCAGAGTGGGGCTACACCTTC. Its translation: CAWSQTPEWGYTF.

This clonotype came up a few times. The chain is built from TRBV25-1 and TRBJ2-3; perhaps TRBD1 as D (5 bases). CDR1 is MGHDK and CDR2 is SYGVNS in the germline V gene. Between the trimmed V and J ends, which lost 0 bases and 5 bases, there was a span of 15 bases. This CDR3 spans 16 amino acids. The chain's CDR3 is CASSEYINRREDTQYF. The DNA for the CDR3 is TGTGCCAGCAGTGAATACATCAACAGGAGAGAAGATACGCAGTATTTT.